A single count supports the clone carrying this T cell receptor beta chain. Its target is unknown. The V end lost 2 bases, the J end lost 2 bases, and 13 bases lay between the germline ends. Germline CDR1 is SNHLY and CDR2 is FYNNEI. The CDR3 consists of 16 residues. This record belongs to a study of OX40 agonist ivuxolimab in advanced cancers. Study details: Dose-escalation patients suffered from hepatocellular carcinoma, melanoma, renal cell or head and neck cancer.

Produced via immunoSEQ multiplex PCR; TCRdb's table is partial and in-frame only. The table records under 25,000 clones, 84% of them present only once. Study conclusions and caveats: There was clonal expansion of CD4+ and CD8+ blood T cells by week 6 at 0.1 to 3.0 mg/kg. The mean number of expanded clones was higher in CD8+ T cells than in CD4+.

This TCR came from an adult with an advanced solid tumor such as melanoma, head and neck, liver or kidney cancer. The rearrangement uses TRBV2 and TRBJ1-3; D possibly corresponds to TRBD1 (6 bases). Sequencing was performed on CD4+ or CD8+ T cells sorted from blood, taken in a trial of the OX40 agonist ivuxolimab. The CDR3 sequence: CASSERGPGAGNTIYF. The CDR3 bases are TGTGCCAGCAGTGAACGGGGCCCAGGGGCTGGAAACACCATATATTTT.